This TCR beta chain was identified during a study of human T cells and chemical hapten exposure (dated by TCRdb to 2020 to 2023). In terms of the full investigation: For sensitization, 2% DPC in acetone was applied to a 2 cm by 2 cm area of upper inner arm skin. Patients additionally received weekly therapeutic DPC doses to the scalp throughout the approximately 25-week study period. Patch testing was performed on the upper back with Finn chambers containing 0.01% DPC, and the patch tests were scored after 6 days according to International Contact Dermatitis Research Group standards. Alopecia areata with under or over 50% scalp involvement, alopecia totalis and alopecia universalis were represented in the patient cohort, which was mostly female. Libraries were pooled for sequencing, and per-sample TCR yields varied mainly because of small differences in library volumes within the pool. In alopecia patients, the study followed how the peripheral blood TCR repertoire changed in vivo over primary and secondary sensitization to diphenylcyclopropenone (DPC), a hapten. Blood samples were taken from patients before sensitization (week 0) and at 2, 6 and about 24 weeks after DPC sensitization. Under 30 alopecia patients gave blood for TCR sequencing at one to four time points (pre-sensitization, 2, 6 and 24 weeks).

This clonotype was seen a handful of times. No cognate antigen has been identified for it. No base quality information exists; no much larger clone differs at one position. Summary of the overall study and its limitations: Alopecia, a presumed autoimmune disease, was present in all patients, so the immune response of the patients might differ from that of healthy individuals. Patch test score was positively correlated with the number of PT1 expanded TCRs, with significance at thresholds 8, 16 and 32 but not at 4. Compared with pre-sensitization or healthy control sets, expanded TCRs formed significantly more large CDR3 similarity clusters, which is consistent with antigen-driven responses. The number of TCRs above 1 in 1000 frequency did not change with DPC sensitization; there was no evidence of global repertoire structure alterations. Repeated subsampling changed both the strength of the expansion versus patch-test correlation and the threshold at which the correlation became significant.

The time point label, as the study defines it: patch test 2, 6 weeks after DPC sensitization. Reading the label with the study, this specimen's treatment or condition is: therapeutic diphenylcyclopropenone sensitization with weekly scalp DPC. Blood at each patch-test visit was drawn before the patch test was applied. Patients were considered eligible if aged 18 to 70, diagnosed with alopecia and deemed suitable for DPC therapy, and patients were excluded if pregnant. Total RNA was isolated from unfractionated whole blood collected in Tempus Blood RNA tubes. V is shortened by 0 bases, J by 0 bases, and the region joining them spans 9 bases. Including the terminal cysteine and phenylalanine, the CDR3 comprises 17 residues. Left in the record is the CDR3 DNA by itself, 51 bases read in frame from the first base. Via the germline V gene, CDR1 is LGHNA and CDR2 YSLEER. Libraries were prepared through RACE. This sample was sequenced with a NextSeq 500. During library preparation, unique molecular identifiers were attached to individual cDNA molecules so that TCRs could be counted quantitatively and reproducibly. Both TCR alpha and TCR beta chains were sequenced from each blood RNA sample. The authors processed their data as follows. The median number of TCRs per sample was approximately 93,000, ranging from about 20,000 to 700,000. V, J and CDR3 annotation of the TCR reads was carried out using the Decombinator software suite. To make PS versus PT1 abundance plots, every sample was subsampled to the same number of TCRs (28,000). TCRs were defined as expanded if absent before sensitization and observed at least eight times at the 2-week time point. Through fastp at Q25 and MiXCR, TCRdb rebuilt clones from the public reads, retaining in-frame beta chains. Records with the same CDR3 protein are collapsed into one entry carrying the most frequent genes and DNA. The authors' filters were not applied to this entry. This sample lists about 400,000 distinct CDR3 sequences; roughly 6.3% were detected once. Roughly 5.4% of the sample goes to the ten largest clones.

This TCR came from a woman aged 18-30 years with alopecia areata. Some clones in this sample may be carry-over from other donors' samples. This specimen was whole blood, taken in connection with sensitization to the hapten diphenylcyclopropenone (DPC). The chain is made from TRBV4-3 and TRBJ2-6, with TRBD1 perhaps the D gene, on 6 matching bases. The CDR3 corresponds to CASSQDLGASGANVLTF. The DNA reads as follows: TGCGCCAGCAGCCAAGACCTGGGGGCCTCTGGGGCCAACGTCCTGACTTTC.